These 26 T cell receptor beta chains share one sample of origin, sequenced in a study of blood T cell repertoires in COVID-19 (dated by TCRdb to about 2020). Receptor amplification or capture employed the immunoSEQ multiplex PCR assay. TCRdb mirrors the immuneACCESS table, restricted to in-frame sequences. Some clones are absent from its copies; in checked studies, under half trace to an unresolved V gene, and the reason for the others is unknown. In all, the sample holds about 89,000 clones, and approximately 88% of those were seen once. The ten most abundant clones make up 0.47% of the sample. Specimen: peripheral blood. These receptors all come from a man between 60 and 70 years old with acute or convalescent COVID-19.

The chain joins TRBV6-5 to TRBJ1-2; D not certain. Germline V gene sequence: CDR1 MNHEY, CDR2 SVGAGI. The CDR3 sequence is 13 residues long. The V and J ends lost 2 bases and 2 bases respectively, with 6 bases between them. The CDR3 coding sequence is TGTGCCAGCAGTTACAGGGAGAACTATGGCTACACCTTC. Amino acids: CASSYRENYGYTF.

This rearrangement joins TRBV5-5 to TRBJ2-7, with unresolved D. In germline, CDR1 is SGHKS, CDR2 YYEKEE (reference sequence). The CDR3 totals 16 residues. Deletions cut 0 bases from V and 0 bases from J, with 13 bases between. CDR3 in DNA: TGTGCCAGCAGCTTGGGGCAGGCCCTCAGCTCCTACGAGCAGTACTTC. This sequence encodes CASSLGQALSSYEQYF.

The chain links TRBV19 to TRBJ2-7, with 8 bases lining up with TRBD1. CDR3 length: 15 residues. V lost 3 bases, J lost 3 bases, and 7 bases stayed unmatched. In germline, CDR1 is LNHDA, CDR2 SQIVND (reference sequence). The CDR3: CASSIRTGIFYEQYF. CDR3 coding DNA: TGTGCCAGTAGTATTCGGACAGGGATTTTCTACGAGCAGTACTTC.

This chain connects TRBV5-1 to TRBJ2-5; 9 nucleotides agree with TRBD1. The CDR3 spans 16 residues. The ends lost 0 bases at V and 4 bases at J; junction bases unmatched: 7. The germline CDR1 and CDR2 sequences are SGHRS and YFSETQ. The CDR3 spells CASSLEGQGVGETQYF. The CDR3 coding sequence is TGCGCCAGCAGCTTGGAGGGACAGGGCGTCGGAGAGACCCAGTACTTC.

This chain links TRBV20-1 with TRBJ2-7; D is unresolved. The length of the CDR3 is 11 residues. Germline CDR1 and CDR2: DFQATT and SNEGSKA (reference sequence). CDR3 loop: CSARVGYEQYF. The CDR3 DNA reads TGCAGCGCCCGAGTCGGTTACGAGCAGTACTTC.

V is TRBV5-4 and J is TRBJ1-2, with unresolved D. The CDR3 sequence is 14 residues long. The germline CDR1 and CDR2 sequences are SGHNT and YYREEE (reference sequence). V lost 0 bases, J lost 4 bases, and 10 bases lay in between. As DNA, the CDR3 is TGTGCCAGCAGCTTGGGAGGGAATGTCTATGGCTACACCTTC. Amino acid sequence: CASSLGGNVYGYTF.

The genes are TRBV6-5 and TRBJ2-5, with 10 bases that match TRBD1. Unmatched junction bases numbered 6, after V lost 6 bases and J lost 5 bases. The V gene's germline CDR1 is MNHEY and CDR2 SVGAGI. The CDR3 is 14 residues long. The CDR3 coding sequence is TGTGCCAGCAGGGGGACAGGGGTGTGGGAGACCCAGTACTTC. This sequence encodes CASRGTGVWETQYF.

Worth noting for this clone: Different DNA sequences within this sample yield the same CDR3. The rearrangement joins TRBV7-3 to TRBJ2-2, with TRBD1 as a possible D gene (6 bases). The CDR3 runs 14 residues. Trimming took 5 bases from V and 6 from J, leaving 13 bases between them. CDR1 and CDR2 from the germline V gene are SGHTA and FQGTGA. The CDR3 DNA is TGTGCCAGCAGCCACCGCACAGGGTCCGGGGAGCTGTTTTTT. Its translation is CASSHRTGSGELFF.

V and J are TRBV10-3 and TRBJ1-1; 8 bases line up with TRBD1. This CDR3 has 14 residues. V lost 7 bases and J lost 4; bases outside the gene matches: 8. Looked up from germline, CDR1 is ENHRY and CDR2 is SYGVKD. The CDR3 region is CAINDQGAVTEAFF. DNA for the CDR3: TGTGCCATCAATGATCAGGGGGCCGTCACTGAAGCTTTCTTT.

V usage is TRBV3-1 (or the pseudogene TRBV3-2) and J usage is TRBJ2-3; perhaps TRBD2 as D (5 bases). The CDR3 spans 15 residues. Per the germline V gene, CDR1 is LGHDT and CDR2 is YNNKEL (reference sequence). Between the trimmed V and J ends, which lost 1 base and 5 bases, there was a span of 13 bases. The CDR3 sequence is CASSQGFGVGDTQYF. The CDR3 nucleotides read TGTGCCAGCAGCCAAGGGTTCGGGGTGGGAGATACGCAGTATTTT.

Here the CDR3 reads CASSLVVGQGYPGIQYF. The CDR3 coding sequence is TGCGCCAGCAGCTTGGTCGTAGGACAGGGATATCCGGGCATTCAGTACTTC. The chain is built from TRBV5-1 and TRBJ2-4; 8 bases agree with TRBD1. V shed 0 bases and J 9 bases; nucleotides not matched to a gene: 14. There are 17 residues in the CDR3. CDR1 is SGHRS, CDR2 YFSETQ, per germline.

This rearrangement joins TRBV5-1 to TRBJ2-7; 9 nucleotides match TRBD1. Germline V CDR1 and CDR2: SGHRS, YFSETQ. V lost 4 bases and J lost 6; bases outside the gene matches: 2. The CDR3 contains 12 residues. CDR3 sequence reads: CASSVGQGEQYF. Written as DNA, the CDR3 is TGCGCCAGCAGCGTGGGACAGGGCGAGCAGTACTTC.

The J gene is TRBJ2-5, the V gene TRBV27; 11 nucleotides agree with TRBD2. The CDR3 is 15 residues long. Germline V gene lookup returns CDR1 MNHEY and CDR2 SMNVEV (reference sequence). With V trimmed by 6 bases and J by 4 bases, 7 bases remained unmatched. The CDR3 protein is CASSLAGGPPETQYF. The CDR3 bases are TGTGCCAGCAGCTTAGCGGGAGGGCCTCCAGAGACCCAGTACTTC.

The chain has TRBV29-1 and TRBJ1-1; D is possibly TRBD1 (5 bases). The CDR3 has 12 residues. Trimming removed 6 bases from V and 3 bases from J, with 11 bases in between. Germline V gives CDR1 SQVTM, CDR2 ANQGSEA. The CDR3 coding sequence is TGCAGCGTCTCCTGGGGGGACACTGAAGCTTTCTTT. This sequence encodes CSVSWGDTEAFF.

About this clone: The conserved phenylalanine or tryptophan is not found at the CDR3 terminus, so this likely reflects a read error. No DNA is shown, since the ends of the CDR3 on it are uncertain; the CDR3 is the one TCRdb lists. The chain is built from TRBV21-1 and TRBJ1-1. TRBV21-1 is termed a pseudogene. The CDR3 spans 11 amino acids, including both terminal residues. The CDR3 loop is CASSPSNPVAV.

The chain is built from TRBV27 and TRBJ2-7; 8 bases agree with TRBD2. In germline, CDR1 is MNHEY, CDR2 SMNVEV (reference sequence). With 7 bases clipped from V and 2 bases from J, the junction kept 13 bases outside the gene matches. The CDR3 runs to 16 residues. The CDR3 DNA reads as TGTGCCAGCATCCGCAGCGGGGGAGTCTCTACCTACGAGCAGTACTTC. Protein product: CASIRSGGVSTYEQYF.

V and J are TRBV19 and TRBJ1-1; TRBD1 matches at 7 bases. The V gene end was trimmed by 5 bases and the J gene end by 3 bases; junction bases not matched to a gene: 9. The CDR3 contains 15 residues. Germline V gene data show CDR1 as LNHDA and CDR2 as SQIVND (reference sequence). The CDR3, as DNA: TGTGCCAGTAGTTCGCCGGGACAGAGGGACACTGAAGCTTTCTTT. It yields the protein CASSSPGQRDTEAFF.

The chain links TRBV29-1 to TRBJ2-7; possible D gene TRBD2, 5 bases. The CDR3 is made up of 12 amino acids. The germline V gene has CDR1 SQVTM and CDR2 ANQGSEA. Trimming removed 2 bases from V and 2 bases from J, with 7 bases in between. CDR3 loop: CSVEPSPYEQYF. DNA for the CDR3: TGCAGCGTTGAACCTAGCCCCTACGAGCAGTACTTC.

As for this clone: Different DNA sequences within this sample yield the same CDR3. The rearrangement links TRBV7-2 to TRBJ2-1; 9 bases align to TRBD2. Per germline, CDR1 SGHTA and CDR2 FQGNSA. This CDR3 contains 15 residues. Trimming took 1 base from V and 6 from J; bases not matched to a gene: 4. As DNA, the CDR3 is TGTGCCAGCAGCTTAGTAGCGGGAGAAGGCAATGAGCAGTTCTTC. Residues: CASSLVAGEGNEQFF.

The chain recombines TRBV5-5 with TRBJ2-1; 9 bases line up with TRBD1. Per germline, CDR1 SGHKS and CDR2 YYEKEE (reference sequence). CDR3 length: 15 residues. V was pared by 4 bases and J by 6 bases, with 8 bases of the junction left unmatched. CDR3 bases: TGTGCCAGCAGCAGGACAGGGGCTTCGACCAATGAGCAGTTCTTC. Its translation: CASSRTGASTNEQFF.

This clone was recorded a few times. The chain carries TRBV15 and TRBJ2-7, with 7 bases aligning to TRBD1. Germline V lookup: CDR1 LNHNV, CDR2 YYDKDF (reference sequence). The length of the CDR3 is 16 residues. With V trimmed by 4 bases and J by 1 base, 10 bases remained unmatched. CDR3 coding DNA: TGTGCCACCAGCAAGACAGGGATGACCTTATCCTACGAGCAGTACTTC. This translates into CATSKTGMTLSYEQYF.

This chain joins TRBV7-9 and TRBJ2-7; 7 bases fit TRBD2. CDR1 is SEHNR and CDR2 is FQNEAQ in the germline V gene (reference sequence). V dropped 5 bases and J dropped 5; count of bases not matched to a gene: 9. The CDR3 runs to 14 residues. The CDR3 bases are TGTGCCAGCAGCGTAAAGGGGACTACGGACGAGCAGTACTTC. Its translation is CASSVKGTTDEQYF.

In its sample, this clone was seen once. CDR3 amino acids: CASSRRTGNGNQPQHF. The CDR3, as DNA: TGTGCCAGCAGTCGACGGACAGGGAACGGCAATCAGCCCCAGCATTTT. This chain links TRBV2 with TRBJ1-5; 8 bases match TRBD1. Germline V gene lookup returns CDR1 SNHLY and CDR2 FYNNEI. V dropped 5 bases and J dropped 2; count of bases not matched to a gene: 8. The CDR3 is 16 residues long.

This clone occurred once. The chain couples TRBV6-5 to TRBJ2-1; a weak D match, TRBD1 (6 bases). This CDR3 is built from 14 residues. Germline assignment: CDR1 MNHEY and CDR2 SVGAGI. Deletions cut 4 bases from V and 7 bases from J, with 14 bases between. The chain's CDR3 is CASSSQGLGNEQFF. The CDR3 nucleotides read TGTGCCAGCAGTTCACAGGGTCTTGGGAATGAGCAGTTCTTC.

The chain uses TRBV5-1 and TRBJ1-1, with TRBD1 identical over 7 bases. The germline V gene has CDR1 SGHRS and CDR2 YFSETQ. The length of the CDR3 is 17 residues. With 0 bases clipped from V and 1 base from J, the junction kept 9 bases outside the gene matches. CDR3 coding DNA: TGCGCCAGCAGCTTGGTAAGAGGGGGCGCTGGGAACACTGAAGCTTTCTTT. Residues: CASSLVRGGAGNTEAFF.

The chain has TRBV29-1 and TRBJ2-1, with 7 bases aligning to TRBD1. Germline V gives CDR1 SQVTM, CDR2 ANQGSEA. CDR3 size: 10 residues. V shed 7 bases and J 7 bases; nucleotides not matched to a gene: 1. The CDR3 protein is CSGRGNEQFF. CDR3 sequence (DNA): TGCAGCGGCAGGGGGAATGAGCAGTTCTTC.